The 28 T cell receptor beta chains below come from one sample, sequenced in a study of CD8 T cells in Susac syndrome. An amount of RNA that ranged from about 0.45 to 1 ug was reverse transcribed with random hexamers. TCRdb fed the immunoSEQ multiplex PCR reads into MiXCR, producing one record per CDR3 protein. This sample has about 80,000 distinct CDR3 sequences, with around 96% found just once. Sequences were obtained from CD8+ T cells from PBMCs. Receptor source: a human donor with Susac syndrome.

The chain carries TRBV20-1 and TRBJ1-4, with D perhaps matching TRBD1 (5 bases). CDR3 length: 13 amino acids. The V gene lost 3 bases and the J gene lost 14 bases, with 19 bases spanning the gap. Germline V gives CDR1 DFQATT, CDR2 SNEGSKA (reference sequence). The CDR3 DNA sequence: TGCAGTGCTAGGACACCCAGGGAGTGGAGTCTGTTTTTT. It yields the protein CSARTPREWSLFF.

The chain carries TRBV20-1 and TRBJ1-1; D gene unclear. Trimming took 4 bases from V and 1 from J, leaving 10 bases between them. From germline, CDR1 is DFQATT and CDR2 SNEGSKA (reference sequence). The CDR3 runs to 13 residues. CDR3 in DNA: TGCAGTGCTATGAGTGGTTCGAACACTGAAGCTTTCTTT. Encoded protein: CSAMSGSNTEAFF.

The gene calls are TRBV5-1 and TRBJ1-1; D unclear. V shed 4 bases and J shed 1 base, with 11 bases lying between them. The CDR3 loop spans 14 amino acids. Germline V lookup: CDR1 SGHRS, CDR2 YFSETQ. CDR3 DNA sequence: TGCGCCAGCAGCACGAACCCCACGAACACTGAAGCTTTCTTT. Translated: CASSTNPTNTEAFF.

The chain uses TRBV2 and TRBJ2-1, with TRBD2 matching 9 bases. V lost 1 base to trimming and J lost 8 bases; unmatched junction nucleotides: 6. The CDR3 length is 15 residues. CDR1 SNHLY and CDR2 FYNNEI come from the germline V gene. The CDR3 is CASSEERGDPHEQFF. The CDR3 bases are TGTGCCAGCAGTGAAGAGCGGGGGGACCCCCATGAGCAGTTCTTC.

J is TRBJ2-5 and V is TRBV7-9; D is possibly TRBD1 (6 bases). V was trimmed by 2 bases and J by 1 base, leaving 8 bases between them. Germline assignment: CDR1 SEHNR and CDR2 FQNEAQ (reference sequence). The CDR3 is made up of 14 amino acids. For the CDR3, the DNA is TGTGCCAGCAGCTTAACAGGGACCCAAGAGACCCAGTACTTC. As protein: CASSLTGTQETQYF.

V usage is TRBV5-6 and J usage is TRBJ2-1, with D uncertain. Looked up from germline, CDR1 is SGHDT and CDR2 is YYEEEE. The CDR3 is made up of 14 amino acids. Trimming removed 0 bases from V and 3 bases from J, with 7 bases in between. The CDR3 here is CASSLGDDYNEQFF. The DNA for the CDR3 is TGTGCCAGCAGCTTGGGCGATGACTACAATGAGCAGTTCTTC.

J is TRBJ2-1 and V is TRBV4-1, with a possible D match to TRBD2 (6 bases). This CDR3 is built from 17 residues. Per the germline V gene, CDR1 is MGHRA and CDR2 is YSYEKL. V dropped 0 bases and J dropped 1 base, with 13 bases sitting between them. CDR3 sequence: CASSQDGGTGSYNEQFF. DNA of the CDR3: TGCGCCAGCAGCCAAGATGGGGGGACCGGTTCCTACAATGAGCAGTTCTTC.

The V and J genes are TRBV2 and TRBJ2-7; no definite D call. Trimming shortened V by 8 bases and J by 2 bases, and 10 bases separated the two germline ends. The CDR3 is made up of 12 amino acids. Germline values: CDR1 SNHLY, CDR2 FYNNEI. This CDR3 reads CASEPLAYEQYF. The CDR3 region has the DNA TGTGCCAGCGAACCATTAGCCTACGAGCAGTACTTC.

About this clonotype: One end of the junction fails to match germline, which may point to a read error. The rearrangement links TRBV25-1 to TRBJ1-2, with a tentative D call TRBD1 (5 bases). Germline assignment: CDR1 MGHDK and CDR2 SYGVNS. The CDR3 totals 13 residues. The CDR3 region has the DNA TGTGCCAGCAGTGAATCCCAGGGACCGCCTCAAGCCTTC. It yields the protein CASSESQGPPQAF.

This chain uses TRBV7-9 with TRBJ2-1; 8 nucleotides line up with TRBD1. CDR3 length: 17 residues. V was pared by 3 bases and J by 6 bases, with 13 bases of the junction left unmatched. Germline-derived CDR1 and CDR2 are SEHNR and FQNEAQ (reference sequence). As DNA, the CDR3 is TGTGCCAGCAGCTTCATATTAGGGCAGGGGGCCGGCAATGAGCAGTTCTTC. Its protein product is CASSFILGQGAGNEQFF.

The CDR3 coding sequence is TGTGCCAGCAGTTTGGACGAATACGAGCAGTACTTC. This encodes CASSLDEYEQYF. The chain is built from TRBV2 and TRBJ2-7; D is unresolved. V was clipped by 5 bases and J by 4 bases, with 9 bases between them. The germline CDR1 and CDR2 sequences are SNHLY and FYNNEI. The CDR3 sequence is 12 residues long.

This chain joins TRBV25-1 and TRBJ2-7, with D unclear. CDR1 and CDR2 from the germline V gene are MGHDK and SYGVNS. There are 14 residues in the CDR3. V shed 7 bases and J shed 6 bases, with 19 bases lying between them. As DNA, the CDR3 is TGTGCCAGCAAAGCGACAAATTCGGCCAGCGAGCAGTACTTC. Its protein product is CASKATNSASEQYF.

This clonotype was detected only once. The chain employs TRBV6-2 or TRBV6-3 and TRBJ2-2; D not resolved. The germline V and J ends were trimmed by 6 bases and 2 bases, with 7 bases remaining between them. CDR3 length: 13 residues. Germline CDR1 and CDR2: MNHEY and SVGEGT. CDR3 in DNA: TGTGCCAGCAGCTACGTCAACACCGGGGAGCTGTTTTTT. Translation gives CASSYVNTGELFF.

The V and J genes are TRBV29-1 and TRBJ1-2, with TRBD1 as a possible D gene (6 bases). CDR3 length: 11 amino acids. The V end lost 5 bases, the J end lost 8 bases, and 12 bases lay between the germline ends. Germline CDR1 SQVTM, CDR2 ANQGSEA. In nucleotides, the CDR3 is TGCAGCGTTCGGGGGGCTGGGGGCTACACCTTC. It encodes CSVRGAGGYTF.

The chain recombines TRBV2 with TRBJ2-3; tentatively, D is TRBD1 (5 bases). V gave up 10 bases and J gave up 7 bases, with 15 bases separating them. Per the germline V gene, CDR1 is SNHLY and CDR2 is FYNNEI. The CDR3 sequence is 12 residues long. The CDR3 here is CATTTQVYTQYF. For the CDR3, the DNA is TGTGCCACCACAACACAGGTGTATACGCAGTATTTT.

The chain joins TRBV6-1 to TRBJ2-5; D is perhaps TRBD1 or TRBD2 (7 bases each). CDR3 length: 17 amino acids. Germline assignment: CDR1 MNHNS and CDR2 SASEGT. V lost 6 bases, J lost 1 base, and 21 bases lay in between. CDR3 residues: CASRARGRGGGQETQYF. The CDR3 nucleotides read TGTGCCAGCAGAGCGAGGGGGCGAGGGGGGGGCCAAGAGACCCAGTACTTC.

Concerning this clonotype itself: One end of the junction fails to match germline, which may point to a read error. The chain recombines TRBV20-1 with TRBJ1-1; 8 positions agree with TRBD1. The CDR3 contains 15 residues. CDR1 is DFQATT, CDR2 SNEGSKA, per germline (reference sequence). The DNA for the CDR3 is TGCAGTGCTGGAGAACCCGGGACAGGAAACACTGAAGCTTTCTTT. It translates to CSAGEPGTGNTEAFF.

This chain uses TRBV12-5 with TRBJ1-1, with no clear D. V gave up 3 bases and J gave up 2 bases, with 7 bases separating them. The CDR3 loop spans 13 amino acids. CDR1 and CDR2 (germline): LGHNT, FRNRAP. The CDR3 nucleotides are TGTGCTAGTGGTTTTGCCCGAAACACTGAAGCTTTCTTT. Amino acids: CASGFARNTEAFF.

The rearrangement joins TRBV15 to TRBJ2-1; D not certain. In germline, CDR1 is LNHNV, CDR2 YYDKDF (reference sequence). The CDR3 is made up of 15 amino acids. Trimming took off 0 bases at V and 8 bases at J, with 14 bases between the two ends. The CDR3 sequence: CATSRDPVALDEQFF. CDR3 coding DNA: TGTGCCACCAGCAGAGACCCCGTGGCCCTGGATGAGCAGTTCTTC.

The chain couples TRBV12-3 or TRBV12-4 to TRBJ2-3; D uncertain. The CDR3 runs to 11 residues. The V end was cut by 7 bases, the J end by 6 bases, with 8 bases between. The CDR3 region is CASTQGDTQYF. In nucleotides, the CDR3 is TGTGCCAGCACCCAAGGGGATACGCAGTATTTT.

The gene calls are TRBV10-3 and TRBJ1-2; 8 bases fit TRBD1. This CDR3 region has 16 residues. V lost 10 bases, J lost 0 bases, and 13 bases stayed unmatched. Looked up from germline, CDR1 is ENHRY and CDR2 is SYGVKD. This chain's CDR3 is CATSSLGTGANYGYTF. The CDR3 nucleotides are TGTGCCACCAGCTCCCTAGGGACAGGAGCTAACTATGGCTACACCTTC.

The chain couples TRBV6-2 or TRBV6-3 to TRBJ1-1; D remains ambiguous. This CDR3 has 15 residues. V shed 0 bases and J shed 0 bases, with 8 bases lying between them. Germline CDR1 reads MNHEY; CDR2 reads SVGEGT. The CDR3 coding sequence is TGTGCCAGCAGTTACTCCGGGGAACTGAACACTGAAGCTTTCTTT. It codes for CASSYSGELNTEAFF.

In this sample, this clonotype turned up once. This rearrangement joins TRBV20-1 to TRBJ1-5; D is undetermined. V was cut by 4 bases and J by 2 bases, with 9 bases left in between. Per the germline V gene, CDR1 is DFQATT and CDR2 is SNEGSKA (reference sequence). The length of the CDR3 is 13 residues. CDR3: CSAMEGGNQPQHF. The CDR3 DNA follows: TGCAGTGCTATGGAGGGCGGCAATCAGCCCCAGCATTTT.

The CDR3, as DNA: TGTGCCAGCAGTATGATAGTGAGAGGGTGGACCCAGTACTTC. Protein product: CASSMIVRGWTQYF. The chain joins TRBV28 to TRBJ2-5; TRBD2 is a possible D gene (5 bases). Between the trimmed V and J ends, which lost 5 bases and 7 bases, there was a span of 17 bases. The CDR3 is 14 amino acids. CDR1 MDHEN and CDR2 SYDVKM come from the germline V gene.

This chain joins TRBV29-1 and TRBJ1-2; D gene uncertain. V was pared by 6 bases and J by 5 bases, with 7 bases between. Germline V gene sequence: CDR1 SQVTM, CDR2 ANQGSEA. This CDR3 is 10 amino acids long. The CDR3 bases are TGCAGCGTCCAGGATTATGGCTACACCTTC. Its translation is CSVQDYGYTF.

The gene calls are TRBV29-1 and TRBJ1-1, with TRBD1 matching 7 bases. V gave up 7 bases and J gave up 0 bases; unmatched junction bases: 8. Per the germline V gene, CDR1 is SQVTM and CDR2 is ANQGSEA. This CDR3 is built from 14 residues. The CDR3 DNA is TGCAGCGCCGGGGACAGCTTTATGAACACTGAAGCTTTCTTT. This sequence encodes CSAGDSFMNTEAFF. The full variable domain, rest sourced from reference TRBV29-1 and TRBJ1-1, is SAVISQKPSRDICQRGTSLTIQCQVDSQVTMMFWYRQQPGQSLTLIATANQGSEATYESGFVIDKFPISRPNLTFSTLTVSNMSPEDSSIYLCSAGDSFMNTEAFFGQGTRLTVV.

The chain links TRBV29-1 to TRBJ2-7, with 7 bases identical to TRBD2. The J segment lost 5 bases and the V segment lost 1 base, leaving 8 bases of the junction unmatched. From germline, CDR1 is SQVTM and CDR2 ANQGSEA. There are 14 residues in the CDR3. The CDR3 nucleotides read TGCAGCGTTGAAGGCTCCGGACTAGTGAACGAGCAGTACTTC. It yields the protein CSVEGSGLVNEQYF.

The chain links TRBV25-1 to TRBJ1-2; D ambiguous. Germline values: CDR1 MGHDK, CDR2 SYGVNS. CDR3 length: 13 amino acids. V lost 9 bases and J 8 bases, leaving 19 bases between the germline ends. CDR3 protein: CASTIDPLLGYTF. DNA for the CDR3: TGTGCCAGTACCATCGATCCACTGTTGGGCTACACCTTC.